This T cell receptor beta chain was recovered during a study of glioma-infiltrating T cells after dendritic cell vaccination. The time point denotes: after dendritic cell vaccination, including at tumor progression/relapse. Per the germline V gene, CDR1 is SGHNT and CDR2 is YENEEA. There are 14 residues in the CDR3. Trimming cost V 5 bases and J 4 bases, with 13 bases left between them. Profiled with immunoSEQ multiplex PCR; TCRdb holds only in-frame clones, not every one. The sample has tens of thousands of clones, roughly 84% seen once. This TCR derives from a human donor with glioblastoma. The chain joins TRBV11-3 to TRBJ2-3; tentative D call: TRBD1 (6 bases). Sequences were derived from blood, sampled after dendritic cell vaccination. The CDR3 nucleotides read TGTGCCAGCAGCCCCAGGGGTAACGCAGATACGCAGTATTTT. Translated: CASSPRGNADTQYF.